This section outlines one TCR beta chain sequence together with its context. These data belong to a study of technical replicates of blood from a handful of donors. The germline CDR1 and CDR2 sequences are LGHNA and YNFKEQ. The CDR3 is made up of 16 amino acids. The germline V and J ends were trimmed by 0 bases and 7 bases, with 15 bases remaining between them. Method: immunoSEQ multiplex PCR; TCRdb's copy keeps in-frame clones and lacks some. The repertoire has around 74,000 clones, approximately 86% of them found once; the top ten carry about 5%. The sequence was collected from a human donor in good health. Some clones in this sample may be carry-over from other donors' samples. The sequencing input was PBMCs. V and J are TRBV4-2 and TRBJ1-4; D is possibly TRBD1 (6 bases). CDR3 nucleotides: TGTGCCAGCAGCCAAGAGCGGCAGGGAGGGGGTGAAAAACTGTTTTTT. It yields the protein CASSQERQGGGEKLFF.